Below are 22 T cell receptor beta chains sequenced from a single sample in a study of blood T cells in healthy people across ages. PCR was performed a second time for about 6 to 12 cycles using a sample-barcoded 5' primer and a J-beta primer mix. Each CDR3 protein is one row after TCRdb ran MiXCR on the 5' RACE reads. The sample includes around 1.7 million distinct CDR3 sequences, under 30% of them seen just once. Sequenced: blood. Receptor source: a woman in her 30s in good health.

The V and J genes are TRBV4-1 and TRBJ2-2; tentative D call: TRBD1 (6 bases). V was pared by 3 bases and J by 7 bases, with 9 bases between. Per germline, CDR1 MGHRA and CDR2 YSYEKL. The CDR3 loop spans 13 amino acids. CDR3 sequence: CASSHPQGGELFF. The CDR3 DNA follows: TGCGCCAGCAGCCATCCACAGGGCGGGGAGCTGTTTTTT.

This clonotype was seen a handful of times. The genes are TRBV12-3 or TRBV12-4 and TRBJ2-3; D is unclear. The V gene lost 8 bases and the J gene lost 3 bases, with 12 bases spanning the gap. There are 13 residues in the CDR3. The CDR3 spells CASAFVRTDTQYF. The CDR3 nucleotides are TGTGCCAGCGCCTTCGTGAGGACAGATACGCAGTATTTT.

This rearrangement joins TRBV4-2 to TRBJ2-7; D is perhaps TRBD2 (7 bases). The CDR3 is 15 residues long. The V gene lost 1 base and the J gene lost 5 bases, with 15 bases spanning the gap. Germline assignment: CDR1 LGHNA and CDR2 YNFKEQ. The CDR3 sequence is CASSQVSGGGDEQYF. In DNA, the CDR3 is TGTGCCAGCAGCCAAGTATCGGGGGGCGGGGACGAGCAGTACTTC.

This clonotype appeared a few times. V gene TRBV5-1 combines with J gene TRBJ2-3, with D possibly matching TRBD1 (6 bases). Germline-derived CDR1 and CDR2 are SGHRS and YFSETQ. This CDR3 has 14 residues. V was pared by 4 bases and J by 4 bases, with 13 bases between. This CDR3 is CASSLKTGPDTQYF. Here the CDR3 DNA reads TGCGCCAGCAGCCTCAAGACAGGACCAGATACGCAGTATTTT. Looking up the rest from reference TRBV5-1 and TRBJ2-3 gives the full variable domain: KAGVTQTPRYLIKTRGQQVTLSCSPISGHRSVSWYQQTPGQGLQFLFEYFSETQRNKGNFPGRFSGRQFSNSRSEMNVSTLELGDSALYLCASSLKTGPDTQYFGPGTRLTVL.

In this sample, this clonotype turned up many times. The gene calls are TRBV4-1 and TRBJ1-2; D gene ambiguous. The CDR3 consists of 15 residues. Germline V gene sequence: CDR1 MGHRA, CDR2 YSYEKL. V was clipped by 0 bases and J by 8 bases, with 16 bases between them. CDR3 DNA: TGCGCCAGCAGCCAAGAACCAAGGAAACATGACGGCTACACCTTC. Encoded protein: CASSQEPRKHDGYTF.

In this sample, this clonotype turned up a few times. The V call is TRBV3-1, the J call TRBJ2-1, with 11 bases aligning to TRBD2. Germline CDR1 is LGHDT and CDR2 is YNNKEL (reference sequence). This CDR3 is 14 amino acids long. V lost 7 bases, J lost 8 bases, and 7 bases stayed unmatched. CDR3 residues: CASKSSGRLHEQFF. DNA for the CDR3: TGTGCCAGCAAATCTAGCGGGAGGTTACATGAGCAGTTCTTC.

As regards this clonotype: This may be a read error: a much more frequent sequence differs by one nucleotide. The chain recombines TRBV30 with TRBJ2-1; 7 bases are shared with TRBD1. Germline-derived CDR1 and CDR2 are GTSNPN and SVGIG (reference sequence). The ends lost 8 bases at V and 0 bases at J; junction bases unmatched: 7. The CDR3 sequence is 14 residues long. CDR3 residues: CAREQGFSYNEQFF. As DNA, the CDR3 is TGTGCCCGGGAACAGGGGTTCTCCTACAATGAGCAGTTCTTC.

The DNA of the CDR3 is TGCGCCAGCAGCCAAGACACTGCCCGGGGAGAGACCCAGTACTTC. Its translation: CASSQDTARGETQYF. V is TRBV4-3 and J is TRBJ2-5; D is perhaps TRBD2 (5 bases). The ends were cut back, 0 bases at V and 4 bases at J, with 12 bases in the middle. The CDR3 is 15 amino acids. Germline CDR1 LGHNA, CDR2 YSLEER.

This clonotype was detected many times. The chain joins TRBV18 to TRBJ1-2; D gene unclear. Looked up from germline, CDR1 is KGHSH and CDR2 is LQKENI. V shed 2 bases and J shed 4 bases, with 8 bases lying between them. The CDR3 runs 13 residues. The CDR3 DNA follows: TGTGCCAGCTCACCAGACGGCGCCTATGGCTACACCTTC. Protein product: CASSPDGAYGYTF.

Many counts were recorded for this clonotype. CDR3 sequence: CRATGGNEQFF. The DNA of the CDR3 is TGCAGAGCAACGGGAGGGAATGAGCAGTTCTTC. The chain employs TRBV20-1 and TRBJ2-1; 8 bases are shared with TRBD2. The CDR3 is 11 amino acids. The V gene's germline CDR1 is DFQATT and CDR2 SNEGSKA (reference sequence).

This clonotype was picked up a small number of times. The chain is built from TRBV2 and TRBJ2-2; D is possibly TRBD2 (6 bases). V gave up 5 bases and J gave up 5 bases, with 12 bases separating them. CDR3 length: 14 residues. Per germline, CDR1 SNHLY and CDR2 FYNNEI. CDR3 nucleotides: TGTGCCAGCAGTATGGAGGGGTCAACCGGGGAGCTGTTTTTT. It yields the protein CASSMEGSTGELFF.

The CDR3 bases are TGTGCCAGCAGCTTAGAGCCAGGGCTACCGCCAGAGACCCAGTACTTC. It codes for CASSLEPGLPPETQYF. The chain carries TRBV11-2 and TRBJ2-5, with a tentative D call TRBD1 (5 bases). V was clipped by 0 bases and J by 4 bases, with 15 bases between them. The V gene's germline CDR1 is SGHAT and CDR2 FQNNGV. CDR3 length: 16 amino acids.

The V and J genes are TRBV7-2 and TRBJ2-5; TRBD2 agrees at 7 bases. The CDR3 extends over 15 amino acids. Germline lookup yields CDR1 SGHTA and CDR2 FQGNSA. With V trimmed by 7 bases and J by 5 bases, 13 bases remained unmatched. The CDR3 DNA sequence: TGTGCCAGCATGGAGACCGGGACGCGGGGGGAGACCCAGTACTTC. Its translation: CASMETGTRGETQYF.

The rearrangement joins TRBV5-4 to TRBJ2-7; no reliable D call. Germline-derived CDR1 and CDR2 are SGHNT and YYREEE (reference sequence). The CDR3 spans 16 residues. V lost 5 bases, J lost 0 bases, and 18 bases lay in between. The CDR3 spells CASRSTGSGSSYEQYF. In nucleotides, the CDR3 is TGTGCCAGCAGGTCGACGGGTTCTGGTAGCTCCTACGAGCAGTACTTC.

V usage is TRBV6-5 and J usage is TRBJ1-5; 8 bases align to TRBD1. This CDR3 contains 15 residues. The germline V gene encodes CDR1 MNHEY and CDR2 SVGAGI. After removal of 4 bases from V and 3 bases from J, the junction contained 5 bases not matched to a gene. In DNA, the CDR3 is TGTGCCAGCAGTTTGGACAGGGAGACCAATCAGCCCCAGCATTTT. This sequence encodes CASSLDRETNQPQHF.

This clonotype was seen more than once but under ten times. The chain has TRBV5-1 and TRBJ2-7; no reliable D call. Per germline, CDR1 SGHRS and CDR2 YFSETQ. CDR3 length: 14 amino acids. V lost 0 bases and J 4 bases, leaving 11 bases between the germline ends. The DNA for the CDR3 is TGCGCCAGCAGCTTGGCTACGAGGAAATACGAGCAGTACTTC. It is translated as CASSLATRKYEQYF.

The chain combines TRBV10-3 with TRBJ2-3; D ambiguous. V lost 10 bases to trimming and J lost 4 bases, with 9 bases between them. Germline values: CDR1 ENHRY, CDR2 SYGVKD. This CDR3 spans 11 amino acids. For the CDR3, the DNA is TGTGCCACCGCAGATGCAGATACGCAGTATTTT. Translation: CATADADTQYF.

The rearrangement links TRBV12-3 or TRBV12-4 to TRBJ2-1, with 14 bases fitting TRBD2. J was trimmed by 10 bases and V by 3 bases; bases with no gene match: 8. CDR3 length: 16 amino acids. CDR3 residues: CASSFPGLAGGREQFF. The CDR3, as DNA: TGTGCCAGCAGTTTTCCAGGACTAGCGGGGGGCAGGGAGCAGTTCTTC.

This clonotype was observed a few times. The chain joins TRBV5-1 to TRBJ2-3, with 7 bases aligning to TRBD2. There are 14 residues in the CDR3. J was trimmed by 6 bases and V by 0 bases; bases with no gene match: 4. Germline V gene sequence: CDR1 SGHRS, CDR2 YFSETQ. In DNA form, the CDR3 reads TGCGCCAGCAGCTTGGGCTGGGAGGGTGATACGCAGTATTTT. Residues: CASSLGWEGDTQYF.

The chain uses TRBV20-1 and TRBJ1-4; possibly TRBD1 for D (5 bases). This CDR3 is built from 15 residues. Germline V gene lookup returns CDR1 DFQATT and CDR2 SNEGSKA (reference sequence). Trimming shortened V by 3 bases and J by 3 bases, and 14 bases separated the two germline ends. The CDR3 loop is CSASEAGTANEKLFF. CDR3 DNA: TGCAGTGCTAGTGAGGCAGGGACGGCTAATGAAAAACTGTTTTTT.

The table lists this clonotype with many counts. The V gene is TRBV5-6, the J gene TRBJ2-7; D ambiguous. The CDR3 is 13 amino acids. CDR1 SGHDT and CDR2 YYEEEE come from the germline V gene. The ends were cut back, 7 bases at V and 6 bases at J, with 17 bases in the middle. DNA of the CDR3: TGTGCCAGCGGCGGTGCTACAACGGGCGAGCAGTACTTC. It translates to CASGGATTGEQYF.

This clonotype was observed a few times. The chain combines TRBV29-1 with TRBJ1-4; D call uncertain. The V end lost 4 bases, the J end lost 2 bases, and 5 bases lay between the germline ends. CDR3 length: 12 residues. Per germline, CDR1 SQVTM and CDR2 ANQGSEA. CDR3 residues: CSVARTNEKLFF. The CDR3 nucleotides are TGCAGCGTTGCACGGACTAATGAAAAACTGTTTTTT.